This section outlines one T cell receptor (beta chain) sequence together with its context. Its antigen remains unidentified. Using its own MiXCR run on the reads, TCRdb lists one record per CDR3 protein. The profile covers about 770,000 distinct CDR3 sequences, with about 27% appearing a single time and around 12% taken by the ten largest. This sample was taken from a study of T cell repertoires in cytomegalovirus infection. At the level of the study: The authors relied on CMV epitopes, both recently identified HLA-C-restricted and well-studied HLA-B-restricted. The public TCR beta signatures pointed to both CMV infection and matching HLA type. Study-wide results and limits: Adding up the frequency of public TCR beta families identified people who carried CMV plus the relevant HLA.

This clonotype originated in a human donor in good health (CMV status not recorded). Some clones in this sample may be carry-over from other donors' samples. Sequenced here: cultured CD8+ T cells from PBMCs, sampled from culture after CMV antigen stimulation.

The CDR3 loop is CASSYYLNTEAFF. The CDR3 bases are TGTGCCAGCAGTTACTACCTGAACACTGAAGCTTTCTTT. V is TRBV6-2 or TRBV6-3 and J is TRBJ1-1; D unresolved. CDR1 is MNHEY, CDR2 SVGEGT, per germline. This CDR3 region has 13 residues. V was clipped by 1 base and J by 0 bases, with 3 bases between them.